One TCR beta chain is described in this entry. Its antigen is not known. Each sample used at least 6.5 million PBMCs. The entry originates in a study of blood T cells in healthy people across ages. Overall study results and limits: Long-lived and aged donors differed, with more naive CD4+ cells and higher diversity in the long-lived. Age showed a roughly linear inverse relationship with TCR beta diversity per million T cells. Estimates of diversity drawn from one million T cells were considered underestimates.

Germline CDR1 and CDR2: SGHTA and FQGTGA. V was pared by 2 bases and J by 2 bases, with 7 bases between. The CDR3 spans 13 residues. Combining a sample-barcoded 5' primer with a J-beta primer mix, a second PCR ran for about 7 to 11 cycles. In TCRdb, the 5' RACE reads were re-called with MiXCR into one record per CDR3 protein. The sample includes 1.5 million or so distinct CDR3 sequences, roughly 45% of them seen just once. The chain carries TRBV7-3 and TRBJ2-7, with no clear D. This clonotype was obtained from a woman in her late teens or twenties in good health. Sample: blood. The CDR3: CASSLDETYEQYF. The CDR3 nucleotides are TGTGCCAGCAGCTTAGACGAGACCTACGAGCAGTACTTC.